Reported below is one T cell receptor beta chain. This sample was included in a study of blood T cells in healthy people across ages. The V end lost 2 bases, the J end lost 6 bases, and 5 bases lay between the germline ends. The CDR3 has 11 amino acids. Germline CDR1 is DFQATT and CDR2 is SNEGSKA (reference sequence). Through a sample-barcoded 5' primer and a J-beta primer mix, a second PCR was run for roughly 6 to 12 cycles. Using its own MiXCR run on the 5' RACE reads, TCRdb lists one record per CDR3 protein. The sample has hundreds of thousands of distinct CDR3 sequences, roughly 50% seen once. This chain links TRBV20-1 with TRBJ2-1, with unresolved D. The TCR comes from a woman aged 60-70 years in good health. Input material: blood. DNA of the CDR3: TGCAGTGCTAGACGGATCAATGAGCAGTTCTTC. It specifies CSARRINEQFF.